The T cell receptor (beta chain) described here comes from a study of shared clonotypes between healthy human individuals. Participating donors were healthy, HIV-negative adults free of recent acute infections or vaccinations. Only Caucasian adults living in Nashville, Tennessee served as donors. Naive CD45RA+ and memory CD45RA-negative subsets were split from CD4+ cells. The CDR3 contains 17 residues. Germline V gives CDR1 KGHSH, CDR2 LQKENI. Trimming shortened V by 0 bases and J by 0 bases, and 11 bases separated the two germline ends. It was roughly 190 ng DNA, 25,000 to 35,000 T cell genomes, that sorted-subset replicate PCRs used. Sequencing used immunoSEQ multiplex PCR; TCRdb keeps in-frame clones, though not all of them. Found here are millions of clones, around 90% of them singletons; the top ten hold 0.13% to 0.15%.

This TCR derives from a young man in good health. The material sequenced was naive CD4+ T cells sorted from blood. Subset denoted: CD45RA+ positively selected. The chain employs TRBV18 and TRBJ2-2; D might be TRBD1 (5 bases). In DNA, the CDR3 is TGTGCCAGCTCACCACCCGTAGGGGCGACGAACACCGGGGAGCTGTTTTTT. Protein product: CASSPPVGATNTGELFF. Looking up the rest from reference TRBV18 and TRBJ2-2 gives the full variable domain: NAGVMQNPRHLVRRRGQEARLRCSPMKGHSHVYWYRQLPEEGLKFMVYLQKENIIDESGMPKERFSAEFPKEGPSILRIQQVVRGDSAAYFCASSPPVGATNTGELFFGEGSRLTVL.